The rows below give T cell receptor beta chains drawn from one sample of a study of blood T cell repertoires in COVID-19. TCRdb's copy holds only in-frame clones and misses some; the assay was immunoSEQ multiplex PCR. Of approximately 72,000 clones listed, around 90% were seen once; the top ten hold approximately 31%. Sequencing input: peripheral blood. The receptors were sampled from a man in his fifties with acute or convalescent COVID-19. The CDR3 runs from the conserved cysteine through the conserved F or W. D genes are given only for firm matches. Not all rows give a size; the values are once, few, many and, for expanded clones, a class.

j_call | v_call | clone_size | d_call | cdr3_length | cdr3_aa | cdr3_nt
TRBJ2-3 | TRBV6-6 | - | TRBD2 | 15 | CASSLAGGNTDTQYF | TGTGCCAGCAGTCTAGCGGGGGGGAACACAGATACGCAGTATTTT
TRBJ1-1 | TRBV4-1 | - | - | 16 | CASSQDQAAWNTEAFF | TGCGCCAGCAGCCAAGATCAGGCAGCCTGGAACACTGAAGCTTTCTTT
TRBJ2-5 | TRBV29-1 | - | - | 12 | CSVEGFRETQYF | TGCAGCGTTGAAGGGTTCAGAGAGACCCAGTACTTC
TRBJ2-7 | TRBV18 | - | - | 14 | CASSSGQNPYEQYF | TGTGCCAGCTCATCTGGGCAGAACCCCTACGAGCAGTACTTC
TRBJ2-5 | TRBV2 | once | TRBD1 | 15 | CASSGIGQGKETQYF | TGTGCCAGCAGTGGGATTGGACAGGGTAAAGAGACCCAGTACTTC
TRBJ2-1 | TRBV7-3 | - | TRBD2 | 15 | CASSTIAGGWNEQFF | TGTGCCAGCAGCACCATAGCGGGGGGTTGGAATGAGCAGTTCTTC
TRBJ1-5 | TRBV18 | - | - | 14 | CASSLQGVDQPQHF | TGTGCCAGCTCATTACAGGGAGTAGATCAGCCCCAGCATTTT
TRBJ1-2 | TRBV7-6 | - | TRBD1 | 15 | CASSPRTGVNYGYTF | TGTGCCAGCAGCCCAAGGACAGGGGTTAACTATGGCTACACCTTC
TRBJ1-6 | TRBV9 | few | - | 14 | CASSVQGRGSPLHF | TGTGCCAGCAGCGTACAGGGAAGGGGTTCACCCCTCCACTTT
TRBJ1-1 | TRBV10-1 | once | TRBD1 | 14 | CASSEGDSPTEAFF | TGCGCCAGCAGTGAGGGGGACAGTCCGACTGAAGCTTTCTTT
TRBJ2-5 | TRBV5-1 | - | TRBD2 | 20 | CASSLGRSYSSGGAPETQYF | TGCGCCAGCAGCTTGGGTCGGTCCTACTCTAGCGGGGGGGCCCCGGAGACCCAGTACTTC
TRBJ2-5 | TRBV15 | - | TRBD1 | 13 | CATSRDRGYTQYF | TGTGCCACCAGCCGGGACAGGGGATACACCCAGTACTTC
TRBJ2-1 | TRBV27 | - | TRBD2 | 15 | CASSLTSGGANEQFF | TGTGCCAGCAGTTTGACTAGCGGGGGGGCAAATGAGCAGTTCTTC
TRBJ2-5 | TRBV18 | - | TRBD1 | 18 | CASSPPNNLGQREETQYF | TGTGCCAGCTCACCACCGAATAACCTGGGACAGAGGGAAGAGACCCAGTACTTC
TRBJ2-5 | TRBV7-8 | few | TRBD1 | 14 | CASSAGQGVWLQYF | TGTGCCAGCAGCGCGGGACAGGGGGTTTGGCTCCAGTACTTC
TRBJ1-3 | TRBV23-1 | - | - | 14 | CASSQVSSGNTIYF | TGCGCCAGCAGTCAAGTTAGCTCTGGAAACACCATATATTTT
TRBJ1-1 | TRBV10-2 | - | - | 14 | CASSENLVNTEAFF | TGCGCCAGCAGTGAGAACTTGGTGAACACTGAAGCTTTCTTT
TRBJ2-4 | TRBV5-1 | - | - | 12 | CASSRPGDIQYF | TGCGCCAGCAGCCGCCCGGGGGACATTCAGTACTTC
TRBJ1-5 | TRBV7-9 | - | - | 14 | CASSWEGLNQPQHF | TGTGCCAGCAGCTGGGAGGGGTTGAATCAGCCCCAGCATTTT
TRBJ2-7 | TRBV3-1/TRBV3-2 | - | TRBD2 | 17 | CASSQSLAGTISYEQYF | TGTGCCAGCAGCCAGTCTCTAGCGGGGACTATCTCCTACGAGCAGTACTTC
TRBJ1-2 | TRBV11-2 | - | - | 13 | CASRSRGPYGYTF | TGTGCCAGCAGATCCAGGGGCCCCTATGGCTACACCTTC
TRBJ2-5 | TRBV5-4 | - | - | 14 | CASSLVGSQETQYF | TGTGCCAGCAGCTTGGTTGGCAGCCAAGAGACCCAGTACTTC
TRBJ2-5 | TRBV25-1 | - | - | 12 | CASSRQQETQYF | TGTGCCAGCTCACGACAGCAAGAGACCCAGTACTTC
TRBJ1-5 | TRBV4-2 | few | TRBD1 | 19 | CASSQDLGQVTYSNQPQHF | TGTGCCAGCAGCCAAGATCTTGGACAGGTGACCTATAGCAATCAGCCCCAGCATTTT
TRBJ2-1 | TRBV9 | - | - | 18 | CASSVAPGDLSSYNEQFF | TGTGCCAGCAGCGTCGCCCCGGGTGACCTTAGCTCCTACAATGAGCAGTTCTTC
TRBJ1-1 | TRBV13 | - | TRBD1 | 14 | CASSRDRRNTEAFF | TGTGCCAGCAGCAGGGACAGGAGGAACACTGAAGCTTTCTTT
TRBJ2-1 | TRBV11-2 | - | - | 16 | CASRRPGHLKQDEQFF | TGTGCCAGCAGACGCCCGGGACATTTGAAGCAGGACGAGCAGTTCTTC
TRBJ2-7 | TRBV18 | - | - | 14 | CASSPDTNSYEQYF | TGTGCCAGCTCACCAGACACAAACTCCTACGAGCAGTACTTC
TRBJ1-1 | TRBV5-1 | - | - | 15 | CASSPLAGEETEAFF | TGCGCCAGCAGCCCTCTAGCGGGGGAGGAGACTGAAGCTTTCTTT
TRBJ1-3 | TRBV10-3 | - | - | 14 | CAISRESSGNTIYF | TGTGCCATCAGTAGGGAGAGCTCTGGAAACACCATATATTTT
TRBJ1-2 | TRBV19 | - | TRBD1 | 17 | CASWGPGQGAEDYGYTF | TGTGCCAGTTGGGGACCGGGACAGGGGGCCGAGGACTATGGCTACACCTTC
TRBJ1-2 | TRBV7-9 | - | - | 14 | CASSLVVGGFGYTF | TGTGCCAGCAGCTTAGTGGTGGGAGGTTTTGGCTACACCTTC
TRBJ2-1 | TRBV27 | - | TRBD2 | 15 | CASSLWGRGDHEQFF | TGTGCCAGCAGTTTATGGGGGCGGGGGGACCATGAGCAGTTCTTC
TRBJ2-3 | TRBV5-1 | few | - | 16 | CASSQIPGLEADTQYF | TGCGCCAGCAGCCAAATCCCGGGACTCGAGGCAGATACGCAGTATTTT
TRBJ1-2 | TRBV6-5 | once | TRBD1 | 14 | CASSYDRGNYGYTF | TGTGCCAGCAGTTACGACAGGGGCAACTATGGCTACACCTTC
TRBJ1-5 | TRBV5-1 | - | - | 14 | CASSLGEGNQPQHF | TGCGCCAGCAGCTTAGGGGAAGGCAATCAGCCCCAGCATTTT
TRBJ1-5 | TRBV5-8 | - | - | 15 | CASSLEQGGNQPQHF | TGTGCCAGCAGCTTGGAACAGGGAGGCAATCAGCCCCAGCATTTT
TRBJ2-3 | TRBV19 | - | - | 13 | CASSIAGSDTQYF | TGTGCCAGTAGTATTGCAGGGTCAGATACGCAGTATTTT
TRBJ1-2 | TRBV6-5 | - | TRBD1 | 14 | CASSPVTGGFGYTF | TGTGCCAGCAGCCCCGTGACAGGGGGCTTTGGCTACACCTTC
TRBJ2-1 | TRBV27 | few | TRBD2 | 16 | CASRLAGGSSYNEQFF | TGTGCCAGCAGGCTAGCGGGGGGCAGCTCCTACAATGAGCAGTTCTTC
TRBJ1-6 | TRBV19 | - | TRBD1 | 16 | CASSAQGASYNSPLHF | TGTGCCAGTAGTGCTCAGGGGGCATCCTATAATTCACCCCTCCACTTT
TRBJ1-5 | TRBV13 | once | - | 14 | CASSSGRGGQPQHF | TGTGCCAGCAGCTCCGGGCGGGGCGGGCAGCCCCAGCATTTT
TRBJ2-1 | TRBV24-1 | few | TRBD1 | 14 | CATSVRGSYNEQFF | TGTGCCACCAGTGTCAGGGGGTCCTACAATGAGCAGTTCTTC
TRBJ1-5 | TRBV19 | - | - | 15 | CASSKQDRTHQPQHF | TGTGCCAGTAGTAAACAAGACAGGACCCACCAGCCCCAGCATTTT
TRBJ1-1 | TRBV18 | - | TRBD1 | 16 | CASSPVGQGWNTEAFF | TGTGCCAGCTCACCCGTCGGACAGGGTTGGAACACTGAAGCTTTCTTT
TRBJ2-1 | TRBV5-6 | - | TRBD2 | 17 | CASTPTGTSGDYNEQFF | TGTGCCAGCACCCCGACGGGGACTAGCGGCGACTACAATGAGCAGTTCTTC
TRBJ2-5 | TRBV29-1 | - | TRBD1 | 13 | CSVLASRGETQYF | TGCAGCGTTCTCGCCTCCAGGGGGGAGACCCAGTACTTC
TRBJ1-5 | TRBV6-5 | - | TRBD1 | 13 | CASSLKGGQPQHF | TGTGCCAGCAGCCTTAAAGGGGGCCAGCCCCAGCATTTT